These T cell receptor beta chains were read from a single sample in a study of OX40 agonist ivuxolimab in advanced cancers. Libraries were prepared by immunoSEQ multiplex PCR; TCRdb keeps only in-frame clonotypes and omits some of them. The repertoire holds 75,000 to 95,000 clones, with approximately 84% as singletons. The material sequenced was CD4+ or CD8+ T cells sorted from blood, taken in a trial of the OX40 agonist ivuxolimab. The receptors were gathered from an adult with an advanced solid tumor such as melanoma, head and neck, liver or kidney cancer. Both conserved end residues are part of each CDR3. The order of the fields is V gene, D gene, clone size, J gene, CDR3 protein, CDR3 DNA. A D gene is named only where the DNA matches it firmly. Clone size is given for some rows only: seen once, a few or many times, or a class if the clone is expanded.

TRBV7-9,NA,once,TRBJ1-3,CASSLPNSGNTIYF,TGTGCCAGCAGCTTACCCAACTCTGGAAACACCATATATTTT
TRBV28,NA,NA,TRBJ2-2,CASSLGGLNTGELFF,TGTGCCAGCAGTTTGGGGGGTTTAAACACCGGGGAGCTGTTTTTT
TRBV5-4,TRBD1,once,TRBJ1-1,CASSKNAGTDNTEAFF,TGTGCCAGCAGCAAAAATGCCGGGACAGACAACACTGAAGCTTTCTTT
TRBV6-6,NA,once,TRBJ2-3,CASHHADTQYF,TGTGCCAGCCATCACGCAGATACGCAGTATTTT
TRBV19,NA,NA,TRBJ1-1,CASSSVGGFAFF,TGTGCCAGTAGTAGTGTAGGAGGGTTTGCTTTCTTT
TRBV19,NA,NA,TRBJ1-1,CASSKEGMNTEAFF,TGTGCCAGTAGTAAAGAAGGGATGAACACTGAAGCTTTCTTT
TRBV28,NA,few,TRBJ2-5,CASRWGGADFEQETQYF,TGTGCCAGCAGATGGGGGGGGGCAGATTTTGAGCAAGAGACCCAGTACTTC
TRBV6-5,NA,NA,TRBJ2-7,CASSYGGTAATYEQYF,TGTGCCAGCAGTTACGGGGGGACAGCCGCCACCTACGAGCAGTACTTC
TRBV29-1,TRBD2,NA,TRBJ2-3,CSVLLAGAADTQYF,TGCAGCGTTCTCCTAGCGGGAGCTGCAGATACGCAGTATTTT
TRBV4-1,NA,NA,TRBJ1-4,CASSQGHSTNEKLFF,TGCGCCAGCAGCCAAGGGCACTCAACTAATGAAAAACTGTTTTTT
TRBV28,NA,NA,TRBJ1-2,CASSWVVDYGYTF,TGTGCCAGCAGTTGGGTAGTCGACTATGGCTACACCTTC
TRBV4-3,NA,NA,TRBJ2-2,CASSQLNTGELFF,TGCGCCAGCAGCCAACTAAACACCGGGGAGCTGTTTTTT
TRBV6-1,NA,once,TRBJ1-3,CASSEYGQVRSGNTIYF,TGTGCCAGCAGTGAATACGGCCAGGTCCGCTCTGGAAACACCATATATTTT
TRBV29-1,NA,NA,TRBJ2-1,CSVETWTPKYNEQFF,TGCAGCGTTGAAACATGGACACCAAAATACAATGAGCAGTTCTTC
TRBV9,TRBD1,once,TRBJ1-6,CASSARDRAYNSPLHF,TGTGCCAGCAGCGCCCGGGACAGGGCATATAATTCACCCCTCCACTTT
TRBV7-2,TRBD2,NA,TRBJ2-7,CASSLWPSGKTSYEQYF,TGTGCCAGCAGCTTATGGCCTAGCGGGAAAACCTCCTACGAGCAGTACTTC
TRBV29-1,TRBD1,once,TRBJ2-7,CSVARDREAEQYF,TGCAGCGTTGCCCGGGACAGGGAGGCCGAGCAGTACTTC